The rows below give T cell receptor beta chains drawn from one sample of a study of T cells in Graves' hyperthyroidism and ophthalmopathy. TCRdb itself ran the multiplex PCR reads through MiXCR, one entry per CDR3 protein. Of 450,000 to 700,000 distinct CDR3 sequences in the sample, just over 45% were seen once. Sequencing was done on a sample of peripheral blood or thyroid tissue (not recorded which). The receptors shown here come from an adult woman with Graves' disease, either hyperthyroidism or ophthalmopathy (not recorded which). The CDR3 runs from the conserved cysteine through the conserved F or W. Each record gives: J gene, clone size, V gene, D gene, CDR3 DNA, CDR3 protein. D genes are given only for firm matches. Part of the rows lack a size; the others show once, few, many or a class for expanded clones.

>TRBJ2-2|many|TRBV2|TRBD1
TGTGCCAGCAAAACCGGGACAGGGAAAACCGGGGAGCTGTTTTTT
CASKTGTGKTGELFF
>TRBJ1-4|.|TRBV5-1|.
TGCGCCAGCCGATCGGGAGGAGCGGATGAAAAACTGTTTTTT
CASRSGGADEKLFF
>TRBJ2-2|.|TRBV14|TRBD2
TGTGCCAGCAGCGAGACGGGACTAGCGGGAAGGAACACCGGGGAGCTGTTTTTT
CASSETGLAGRNTGELFF
>TRBJ2-2|.|TRBV24-1|.
TGTGCCACCAGTGATTTGCAGGGGTGGAACACCGGGGAGCTGTTTTTT
CATSDLQGWNTGELFF
>TRBJ2-5|many|TRBV9|TRBD2
TGTGCCAGCAGCCCAGCGGGGAGAGAGACCCAGTACTTC
CASSPAGRETQYF
>TRBJ2-2|.|TRBV7-8|.
TGTGCCAGCAGCCGTAGCGGTTCTAACACCGGGGAGCTGTTTTTT
CASSRSGSNTGELFF
>TRBJ1-1|few|TRBV28|.
TGTGCCAGCAGTTTCGCGCAGGGTAGCACTGAAGCTTTCTTT
CASSFAQGSTEAFF
>TRBJ2-7|many|TRBV10-3|.
TGTGCCATCAGTGATCCAGGAACTCTAGGAGAGCAGTACTTC
CAISDPGTLGEQYF
>TRBJ1-4|.|TRBV15|.
TGTGCCACCAGCAGAGATGGGACTGCCAACGTTAAACTGTTTTTT
CATSRDGTANVKLFF
>TRBJ2-7|.|TRBV10-3|.
TGTGCCATCAGCGAGAGACCGTTCGAGCAGTACTTC
CAISERPFEQYF
>TRBJ2-1|many|TRBV6-1|TRBD2
TGTGCCAGCAGTGACCCGCGAGGCGGGAGGGTTCTCAATGAGCAGTTCTTC
CASSDPRGGRVLNEQFF
>TRBJ2-7|few|TRBV3-1|TRBD1
TGTGCCAGCAGCCACTCCAGGGGGCTGTACGAGCAGTACTTC
CASSHSRGLYEQYF
>TRBJ2-6|.|TRBV10-3|.
TGTGCCATCAGTTCAGACCTGAACACTGGGGCCAACGTCCTGACTTTC
CAISSDLNTGANVLTF
>TRBJ1-5|.|TRBV30|TRBD1
TGTGCCTGGAGTAGGGGGCCGGAACATCAGCCCCAGCATTTT
CAWSRGPEHQPQHF
>TRBJ1-5|.|TRBV2|TRBD1
TGTGCCAGCGGATGGCCGGGACAGGGGAGCAATCAGCCCCAGCATTTT
CASGWPGQGSNQPQHF
>TRBJ2-2|.|TRBV3-1|TRBD1
TGTGCCAGCAGCCGATTAGGGACAGGCTGGAACACCGGGGAGCTGTTTTTT
CASSRLGTGWNTGELFF
>TRBJ1-1|.|TRBV7-9|TRBD1
TGTGCCAGCAGGACAGGGGCTTTCTTT
CASRTGAFF
>TRBJ2-7|many|TRBV28|.
TGTGCCAGCAGCGTGGGCAGGAGCTCCTACGAGCAGTACTTC
CASSVGRSSYEQYF
>TRBJ2-2|many|TRBV29-1|.
TGCAGCGTTGCTAGGGCCGGGGAGCTGTTTTTT
CSVARAGELFF
>TRBJ1-5|.|TRBV4-1|TRBD1
TGCGCCAGCCGCCAAGGGGGACAGGGTGAAAGCAATCAGCCCCAGCATTTT
CASRQGGQGESNQPQHF
>TRBJ1-2|.|TRBV7-2|.
TGTTCCAGCAGCTTAGCGGGTTCACAGGGTAATGGCTACACCTTC
CSSSLAGSQGNGYTF
>TRBJ1-2|.|TRBV29-1|.
TGCAGCGTGGATCCATCTGTGGGCCCGGGCTATGGCTACACCTTC
CSVDPSVGPGYGYTF
>TRBJ2-3|.|TRBV5-1|.
TGCGCCAGCAGCCCATCCCGAGGGGGAAGCACAGATACGCAGTATTTT
CASSPSRGGSTDTQYF
>TRBJ1-5|.|TRBV28|.
TGTGCCAGCGGGGGGGACACAGATAGCAATCAGCCCCAGCATTTT
CASGGDTDSNQPQHF
>TRBJ1-2|many|TRBV5-4|.
TGTGCCAGCAGCCAAGAAGTGGATGGCTACACCTTC
CASSQEVDGYTF
>TRBJ2-5|few|TRBV11-2|.
TGCGCCAGCAGCCAAGATCAAGGGAGACAAGAGACCCAGTACTTC
CASSQDQGRQETQYF
>TRBJ2-5|many|TRBV10-3|.
TGTGCCATCAGTGACACGACGGGGGCAGAGACCCAGTACTTC
CAISDTTGAETQYF
>TRBJ1-1|.|TRBV7-9|.
TGTGCCAGCAGCTTTCAGGGTTTGTTTGAAGCTTTCTTT
CASSFQGLFEAFF
>TRBJ1-1|.|TRBV7-2|.
TGTGCCAGCAGCTTAGGGGGGGGGGTCACTGAAGCTTTCTTC
CASSLGGGVTEAFF
>TRBJ2-5|many|TRBV5-1|TRBD1
TGCGCCAGCAGCTTGGATAACAGGGGGGAGACCCAGTACTTC
CASSLDNRGETQYF
>TRBJ2-5|.|TRBV29-1|TRBD1
TGCAGCGCCATGGTGGACAGGGATGAGACCCAGTACTTC
CSAMVDRDETQYF
>TRBJ2-5|few|TRBV29-1|.
TGCAGCGTTGAAGATGGCGGAGAGACCCAGTACTTC
CSVEDGGETQYF
>TRBJ1-5|many|TRBV19|TRBD1
TGTGCCAGTAGACCTCGAGGACAGGGGGCGCAGCCCCAGCATTTT
CASRPRGQGAQPQHF
>TRBJ2-5|many|TRBV6-5|.
TGTGCCAGCAGCCCTAGTCGACAGACCCAGTACTTC
CASSPSRQTQYF
>TRBJ2-5|.|TRBV28|.
TGTGCCAGCAGTCCAGGGTACTTC
CASSPGYF
>TRBJ1-5|once|TRBV20-1|TRBD1
TGCAGTGCTAGAGAACAGGGGAGCAATCAGCCCCAGCATTTT
CSAREQGSNQPQHF
>TRBJ2-2|.|TRBV11-2|TRBD2
TGTGCCAGCAGACCAGGGACTGGCGGGAGGAACGCCGGGGAGCTGTTTTTT
CASRPGTGGRNAGELFF
>TRBJ1-1|few|TRBV30|TRBD1
TGTGCCTGGAGTGCGGAAAGACAGGGGGACACTGAAGCTTTCTTT
CAWSAERQGDTEAFF
>TRBJ2-7|few|TRBV18|.
TGTGCCAGCTCACCGAGACAGTCGTCCTACGAGCAGTACTTC
CASSPRQSSYEQYF
>TRBJ1-2|.|TRBV9|.
TGTGCCAGCAGTTTAAGCGGGGGGCGGGGCTACACCTTC
CASSLSGGRGYTF
>TRBJ2-2|.|TRBV29-1|.
TGCAGCGTTCGTTCACCGGGACGGATCACCGAGGGCACCGGGGAGCTGTTTTTT
CSVRSPGRITEGTGELFF
>TRBJ2-5|.|TRBV10-3|TRBD1
TGTGCCATCAGCCCCCAGACAGGGGAAGAAGAGACCCAGTACTTC
CAISPQTGEEETQYF
>TRBJ2-5|.|TRBV10-3|.
TGTGCCATCAGTGAAACGCCGCGCGTCCAAGAGACCCAGTACTTC
CAISETPRVQETQYF
>TRBJ2-7|many|TRBV6-5|.
TGTGCCAGCACCCCATGGCAGGGAGAGGACGAGCAGTACTTC
CASTPWQGEDEQYF
>TRBJ2-1|few|TRBV10-3|.
TGTGCCATCAGTGAAGGCAGGAGATACAATGAGCAGTTCTTC
CAISEGRRYNEQFF
>TRBJ1-3|.|TRBV7-2|.
TGTGCCAGCAGCTTAGTGGTCACCGACTCTGGAAACACCATATATTTT
CASSLVVTDSGNTIYF